The 23 T cell receptor beta chains listed next were all sequenced from one sample in a study of T cells in Graves' hyperthyroidism and ophthalmopathy. The source material, RNA transcripts, was used to amplify TCR beta CDR3 regions. Using the HTBI primer set, a first-round RT-PCR was run on the TCR CDR3. TCRdb ran MiXCR on the multiplex PCR reads and lists one entry per CDR3 protein. Of about 720,000 distinct CDR3 sequences listed, around 20% are singletons. Sample: blood. The receptors come from a woman between 50 and 59 years old with Graves' hyperthyroidism that later progressed to Graves' ophthalmopathy.

The chain carries TRBV7-9 and TRBJ2-6; perhaps D is TRBD1 or TRBD2 (6 bases each). Germline-derived CDR1 and CDR2 are SEHNR and FQNEAQ (reference sequence). This CDR3 has 16 amino acids. V was pared by 5 bases and J by 4 bases, with 15 bases between. CDR3 nucleotide sequence: TGTGCCAGCAGCGAGAGGGGGGATCTCGGGGCCAACGTCCTGACTTTC. Amino acids: CASSERGDLGANVLTF.

This clonotype was seen repeatedly, ten times or more. The chain recombines TRBV27 with TRBJ1-2, with D possibly being TRBD1 (5 bases). Germline V gene sequence: CDR1 MNHEY, CDR2 SMNVEV (reference sequence). The CDR3 length is 15 residues. The ends were cut back, 2 bases at V and 4 bases at J, with 14 bases in the middle. The CDR3 loop reads CASSLGVGRGYGYTF. The CDR3 DNA follows: TGTGCCAGCAGTTTAGGGGTAGGGAGGGGCTATGGCTACACCTTC.

This clonotype was seen a few times. The CDR3 coding sequence is TGCAGCGTTAAAGCGGGGGGGAATTACAATGAGCAGTTCTTC. It is translated as CSVKAGGNYNEQFF. The rearrangement links TRBV29-1 to TRBJ2-1; 10 nucleotides line up with TRBD2. The CDR3 totals 14 residues. Unmatched junction bases numbered 5, after V lost 5 bases and J lost 4 bases. Germline V gene sequence: CDR1 SQVTM, CDR2 ANQGSEA.

This clonotype has a handful of counts. The rearrangement uses TRBV20-1 and TRBJ2-5, with a weak D call TRBD2 (5 bases). V dropped 3 bases and J dropped 5 bases, with 10 bases sitting between them. The CDR3 length is 12 residues. Germline V CDR1 and CDR2: DFQATT, SNEGSKA (reference sequence). The CDR3 reads CSARGSGETQYF. The CDR3 coding sequence is TGCAGTGCTAGGGGCTCGGGGGAGACCCAGTACTTC.

This chain joins TRBV4-1 and TRBJ1-2, with 7 bases fitting TRBD1. The ends lost 4 bases at V and 13 bases at J; junction bases unmatched: 12. The germline gives CDR1 MGHRA, CDR2 YSYEKL. The CDR3 runs 13 residues. Here the CDR3 reads CASSPSGTAHSTF. Here the CDR3 DNA reads TGCGCCAGCAGCCCCTCGGGGACAGCTCATTCCACCTTC.

For the CDR3, the DNA is TGTGCCAGCAGTCCGCCCGGGACAGATCATTCACCCCTCCACTTT. This codes for CASSPPGTDHSPLHF. This chain joins TRBV7-8 and TRBJ1-6, with TRBD1 matching over 7 bases. J gave up 8 bases and V 6 bases, and 10 bases lay outside the gene matches. CDR1 is SGHVS, CDR2 FQNEAQ, per germline. The CDR3 has 15 residues.

In its sample, this clonotype was seen many times. CDR3 sequence reads: CASSPESRGGYTF. DNA of the CDR3: TGTGCCAGCTCACCGGAATCAAGGGGTGGCTACACCTTC. J is TRBJ1-2 and V is TRBV18; a possible D gene is TRBD1 (5 bases). Germline CDR1 and CDR2: KGHSH and LQKENI. This CDR3 spans 13 amino acids. Trimming stripped 3 bases from V and 7 bases from J, with 12 bases between.

This clonotype occurred many times. This sequence joins TRBV11-2 and TRBJ1-1; D not resolved. This CDR3 is 16 amino acids long. In germline, CDR1 is SGHAT, CDR2 FQNNGV. The V end was cut by 1 base, the J end by 2 bases, with 14 bases between. CDR3 sequence (DNA): TGTGCCAGCAGCTTAGTGGTGGCAGGACCAAACACTGAAGCTTTCTTT. The encoded protein is CASSLVVAGPNTEAFF.

This clonotype has just a few counts. This chain connects TRBV20-1 to TRBJ2-1; 8 bases align to TRBD2. Per germline, CDR1 DFQATT and CDR2 SNEGSKA (reference sequence). With 3 bases clipped from V and 2 bases from J, the junction kept 6 bases outside the gene matches. The CDR3 contains 15 residues. The CDR3 region has the DNA TGCAGTGCTAGCCCCAGCGGGGGAACCTACAATGAGCAGTTCTTC. It codes for CSASPSGGTYNEQFF.

The chain joins TRBV7-6 to TRBJ1-4; the D gene is possibly TRBD1 (6 bases). Trimming took 5 bases from V and 2 from J, leaving 15 bases between them. CDR3 length: 16 residues. CDR1 is SGHVS and CDR2 is FNYEAQ in the germline V gene. This CDR3 is CASSPGPGATNEKLFF. The CDR3 DNA reads TGTGCCAGCAGCCCAGGGCCGGGGGCGACTAATGAAAAACTGTTTTTT.

This clonotype has ten or more counts. The gene calls are TRBV12-3 or TRBV12-4 and TRBJ1-1; 11 bases line up with TRBD1. With V trimmed by 5 bases and J by 4 bases, 3 bases remained unmatched. The CDR3 loop spans 14 amino acids. CDR3 bases: TGTGCCAGCAGTGGGACAGGGGGTAGCACTGAAGCTTTCTTT. The encoded protein is CASSGTGGSTEAFF.

The rearrangement links TRBV20-1 to TRBJ2-1; TRBD2 agrees at 9 bases. V was pared by 0 bases and J by 4 bases, with 7 bases of the junction left unmatched. This CDR3 comprises 16 residues. CDR1 DFQATT and CDR2 SNEGSKA come from the germline V gene (reference sequence). CDR3 sequence reads: CSARDQRGAKYNEQFF. CDR3 nucleotide sequence: TGCAGTGCTAGAGATCAGCGGGGGGCAAAGTACAATGAGCAGTTCTTC.

This chain uses TRBV18 with TRBJ1-6; D is uncertain. Germline V CDR1 and CDR2: KGHSH, LQKENI. This CDR3 comprises 12 residues. V was shortened by 0 bases and J by 9 bases, with 3 bases between the two germline ends. The CDR3 sequence: CASSPPRSPLHF. The CDR3 DNA reads TGTGCCAGCTCACCACCGCGTTCACCCCTCCACTTT. The whole variable domain, remainder taken from reference TRBV18 and TRBJ1-6, is NAGVMQNPRHLVRRRGQEARLRCSPMKGHSHVYWYRQLPEEGLKFMVYLQKENIIDESGMPKERFSAEFPKEGPSILRIQQVVRGDSAAYFCASSPPRSPLHFGNGTRLTVT.

CDR3 bases: TGCGCCAGCAGCTCCGGACAGGCCTCTTATAATTCACCCCTCCACTTT. It encodes CASSSGQASYNSPLHF. V is TRBV5-1 and J is TRBJ1-6, with 7 bases aligning to TRBD1. V lost 3 bases to trimming and J lost 4 bases; unmatched junction nucleotides: 7. The CDR3 covers 16 residues. From germline, CDR1 is SGHRS and CDR2 YFSETQ.

A few counts support this clonotype. The V and J genes are TRBV20-1 and TRBJ1-2; D is perhaps TRBD1 (5 bases). This CDR3 has 12 residues. Trimming took off 3 bases at V and 8 bases at J, with 13 bases between the two ends. Germline-derived CDR1 and CDR2 are DFQATT and SNEGSKA (reference sequence). The CDR3 DNA follows: TGCAGTGCTAGCGGCCTGAGGGGAGGCTACACCTTC. Protein product: CSASGLRGGYTF.

The chain has TRBV19 and TRBJ2-2; 15 bases match TRBD2. The CDR3 is 20 amino acids. V was pared by 0 bases and J by 5 bases, with 10 bases of the junction left unmatched. CDR1 and CDR2 (germline): LNHDA, SQIVND (reference sequence). CDR3 DNA: TGTGCCAGTAGTATAGACGGACTAGCGGGGGGGGGGCGTCGGACCGGGGAGCTGTTTTTT. Translation gives CASSIDGLAGGGRRTGELFF.

This clonotype was detected many times. The chain is built from TRBV11-2 and TRBJ2-1, with unresolved D. Looked up from germline, CDR1 is SGHAT and CDR2 is FQNNGV. V lost 3 bases and J 7 bases, leaving 16 bases between the germline ends. The CDR3 has 15 residues. CDR3 residues: CASSFSGLGLNEQFF. In DNA form, the CDR3 reads TGTGCCAGCAGCTTTTCAGGTCTCGGATTGAATGAGCAGTTCTTC.

This clonotype was recorded at least ten times. The chain uses TRBV20-1 and TRBJ1-4; D gene ambiguous. The CDR3 totals 10 residues. The V end lost 3 bases, the J end lost 5 bases, and 1 base lay between the germline ends. Germline V lookup: CDR1 DFQATT, CDR2 SNEGSKA (reference sequence). CDR3 region: CSARNEKLFF. For the CDR3, the DNA is TGCAGTGCTAGGAATGAAAAACTGTTTTTT.

The chain joins TRBV10-3 to TRBJ2-7; perhaps TRBD1 as D (5 bases). The CDR3 extends over 13 amino acids. V was pared by 4 bases and J by 3 bases, with 10 bases between. Germline V gives CDR1 ENHRY, CDR2 SYGVKD. The CDR3 loop reads CAISASQGYEQYF. For the CDR3, the DNA is TGTGCCATCAGTGCCAGTCAGGGCTACGAGCAGTACTTC.

This clonotype came up many times. V gene TRBV5-1 combines with J gene TRBJ2-3; TRBD1 aligns across 7 bases. The V and J ends lost 3 bases and 3 bases, in that order; junction bases with no gene match: 10. Germline CDR1 is SGHRS and CDR2 is YFSETQ. The CDR3 extends over 16 amino acids. The CDR3 nucleotides are TGCGCCAGCAGCTCCGGACAGGCAGGTCCTACAGATACGCAGTATTTT. Its protein product is CASSSGQAGPTDTQYF.

This clonotype was counted a few times. This sequence joins TRBV7-9 and TRBJ1-2; 8 nucleotides match TRBD1. The V gene's germline CDR1 is SEHNR and CDR2 FQNEAQ (reference sequence). Losses at the gene ends were 11 bases for V and 8 bases for J; bases not matched to a gene: 16. The CDR3 totals 14 residues. The CDR3 is CAGTQSDRVGGYTF. The DNA for the CDR3 is TGTGCCGGAACCCAGTCGGACAGGGTAGGGGGCTACACCTTC.

The chain recombines TRBV20-1 with TRBJ2-4; TRBD1 agrees at 7 bases. CDR1 DFQATT and CDR2 SNEGSKA come from the germline V gene (reference sequence). CDR3 size: 13 residues. V lost 4 bases, J lost 8 bases, and 8 bases stayed unmatched. DNA of the CDR3: TGCAGTGCTAACGACAGGGCGACAGACATTCAGTACTTC. Translation: CSANDRATDIQYF.

This clonotype was seen at least ten times. The rearrangement links TRBV6-5 to TRBJ2-7, with 9 bases fitting TRBD1. J was trimmed by 1 base and V by 0 bases; bases with no gene match: 7. Per the germline V gene, CDR1 is MNHEY and CDR2 is SVGAGI. This CDR3 contains 17 residues. For the CDR3, the DNA is TGTGCCAGCAGTTACTCCTCCGGGACAGGGCTTTCCTACGAGCAGTACTTC. This sequence encodes CASSYSSGTGLSYEQYF.